This entry lists 3 T cell receptor beta chains sequenced from one sample in a study of T cell responses to AZD1222 COVID-19 vaccine (dated by TCRdb to the early 2020s). In light of the paper, this sample's time point label describes: baseline before first vaccination. The library was produced with the immunoSEQ multiplex PCR assay. Imported from immuneACCESS, the table was reduced by TCRdb to in-frame sequences with V and J called. These copies leave out some clones; in studies compared against another copy, an unresolved V gene accounts for under half, and the cause of the remainder is not known. Within this sample are 90,000 to 150,000 clones, with roughly 90% of them counted one time only. The ten largest clonotypes hold 7% to 8.5% of the sample. The sample in question was peripheral blood, obtained on day 0 of AZD1222 vaccination. The source is an adult in good health.

The CDR3 sequence is CSVVGRDSYEQYF. CDR3 sequence (DNA): TGCAGCGTGGTGGGACGGGACTCCTACGAGCAGTACTTC. The genes are TRBV29-1 and TRBJ2-7; D may match TRBD1 or TRBD2 (5 bases each). CDR3 size: 13 residues. The germline V gene encodes CDR1 SQVTM and CDR2 ANQGSEA. Trimming stripped 6 bases from V and 0 bases from J, with 12 bases between.

The sample holds one count of this clone. The chain has TRBV5-1 and TRBJ1-4, with D possibly TRBD1 on 5 matching bases. Per germline, CDR1 SGHRS and CDR2 YFSETQ. This CDR3 comprises 14 residues. The germline V and J ends were trimmed by 2 bases and 2 bases, with 7 bases remaining between them. The CDR3 DNA is TGCGCCAGCAGCTTTGGGGGGACTAATGAAAAACTGTTTTTT. Translating gives CASSFGGTNEKLFF.

The rearrangement uses TRBV11-2 and TRBJ2-5, with no clear D. In germline, CDR1 is SGHAT, CDR2 FQNNGV. This CDR3 contains 10 residues. Trimming removed 6 bases at V and 3 bases at J, with 2 bases between. CDR3 loop: CASRKETQYF. The CDR3 region has the DNA TGTGCCAGCAGAAAAGAGACCCAGTACTTC.